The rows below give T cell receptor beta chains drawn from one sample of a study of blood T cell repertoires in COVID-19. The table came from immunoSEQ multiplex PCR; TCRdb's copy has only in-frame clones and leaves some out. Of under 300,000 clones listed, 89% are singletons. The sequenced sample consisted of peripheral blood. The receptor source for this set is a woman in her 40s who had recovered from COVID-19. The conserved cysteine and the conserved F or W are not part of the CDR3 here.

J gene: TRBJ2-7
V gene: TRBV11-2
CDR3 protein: ASSLDGTSGEQY

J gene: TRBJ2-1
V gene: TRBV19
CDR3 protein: ASSIIRDTHNEQF

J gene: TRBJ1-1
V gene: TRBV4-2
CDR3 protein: ASSQAQQGAQAF

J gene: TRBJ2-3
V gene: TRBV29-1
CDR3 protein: SAVTGSLDTQY

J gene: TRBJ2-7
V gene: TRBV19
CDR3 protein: ASRRGQGSYEQY

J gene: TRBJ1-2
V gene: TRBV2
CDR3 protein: ASSDPITGGYT

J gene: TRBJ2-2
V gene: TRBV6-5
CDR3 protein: ASRRGGAGGELF

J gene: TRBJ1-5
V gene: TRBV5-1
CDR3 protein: ASSAQGGNQPQH

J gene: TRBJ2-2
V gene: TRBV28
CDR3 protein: ASSLRDRGHTGELF

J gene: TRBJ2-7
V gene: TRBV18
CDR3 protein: ASSPGSYEQY

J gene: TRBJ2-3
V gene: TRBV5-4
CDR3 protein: ASTTTGAGDTQY

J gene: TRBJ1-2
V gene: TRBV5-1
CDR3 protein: ASSISTPGYGYT

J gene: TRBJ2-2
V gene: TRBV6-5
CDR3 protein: ASQTSGRPGELF

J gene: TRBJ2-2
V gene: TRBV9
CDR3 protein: ASSIQPGGTGELF

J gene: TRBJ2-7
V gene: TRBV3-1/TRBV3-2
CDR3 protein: ASSQEGQVYEQY

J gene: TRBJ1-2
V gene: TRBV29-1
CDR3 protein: SVAEPGSGGYT

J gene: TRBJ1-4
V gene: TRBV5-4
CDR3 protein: ASSVKGWTNEKLF

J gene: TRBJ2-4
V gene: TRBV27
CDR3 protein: ASRELAKNIQY

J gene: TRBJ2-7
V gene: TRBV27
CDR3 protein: ASSSLTDRSYEQY

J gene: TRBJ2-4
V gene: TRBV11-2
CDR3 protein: ASSLDRTGGNIQY

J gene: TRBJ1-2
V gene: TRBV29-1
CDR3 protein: SARRTGDGYT

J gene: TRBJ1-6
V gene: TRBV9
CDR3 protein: ASSGNRDRGSNYNSPLH

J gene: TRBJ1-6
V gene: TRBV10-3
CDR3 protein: AISEPRGGVGNSPLH

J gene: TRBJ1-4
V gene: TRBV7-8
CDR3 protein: ASSDNRANEKLF

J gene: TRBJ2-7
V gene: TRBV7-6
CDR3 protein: ASSLARSGRFVGGSEQY

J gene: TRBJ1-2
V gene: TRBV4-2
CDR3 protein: ASSLPGSQGLNYGYT

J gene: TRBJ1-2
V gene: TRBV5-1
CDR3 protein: ASSPGGNYGYT

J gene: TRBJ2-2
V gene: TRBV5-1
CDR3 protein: ASSLVPPRNTGELF

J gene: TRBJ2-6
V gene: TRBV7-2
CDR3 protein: ASSPGQGDSGANVLT

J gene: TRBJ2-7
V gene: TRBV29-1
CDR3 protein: SVVASPYEQY

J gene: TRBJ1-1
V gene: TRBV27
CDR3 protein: ASRAQTGITF

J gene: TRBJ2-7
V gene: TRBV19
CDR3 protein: ASSISWSGRFYEQY

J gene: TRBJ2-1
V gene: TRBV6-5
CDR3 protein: ASSPRTGGYNEQF

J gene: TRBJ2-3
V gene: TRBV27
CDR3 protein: ASETSGETDTQY

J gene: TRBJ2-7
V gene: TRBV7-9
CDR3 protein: ASSKLPGQTYEQY

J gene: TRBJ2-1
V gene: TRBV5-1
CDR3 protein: ASSLQNPSYGRTSNEQF

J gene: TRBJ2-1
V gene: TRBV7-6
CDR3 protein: ASSSELAPESYNEQF

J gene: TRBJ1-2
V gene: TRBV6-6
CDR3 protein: ASRGGQGFYGYT

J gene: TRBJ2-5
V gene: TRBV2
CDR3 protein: ASSETGLAETQY

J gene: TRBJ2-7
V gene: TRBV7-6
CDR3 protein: ASSPRTSGYYEQY

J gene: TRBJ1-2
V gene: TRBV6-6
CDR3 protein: ASSYYRQENGYT

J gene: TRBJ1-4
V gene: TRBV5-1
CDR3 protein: ASRQGEKEKLF

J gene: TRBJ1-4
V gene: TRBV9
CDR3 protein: ASSSGTGGATNEKLF

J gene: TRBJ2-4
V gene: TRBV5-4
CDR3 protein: ASSVTEAKNIQY

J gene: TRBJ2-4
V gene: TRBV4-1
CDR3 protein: ASSPPRDIAKNIQY

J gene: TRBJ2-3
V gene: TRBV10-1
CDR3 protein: ASSESPGGPDTDTQY

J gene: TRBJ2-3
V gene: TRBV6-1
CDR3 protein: ASSERGGQATDTQY

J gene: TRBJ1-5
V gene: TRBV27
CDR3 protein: ASSLWGGNQPQH

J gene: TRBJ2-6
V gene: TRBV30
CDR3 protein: AWSPVGGANVLT

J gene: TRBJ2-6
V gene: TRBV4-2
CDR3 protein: ASSQDSGTSGFRGGANVLT

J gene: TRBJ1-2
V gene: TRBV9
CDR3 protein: ASSAFQGGQGDYGYT

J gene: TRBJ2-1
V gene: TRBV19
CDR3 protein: ASSVTSGSNNEQF

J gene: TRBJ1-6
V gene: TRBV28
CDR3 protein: ASSSRGTGETSPLH

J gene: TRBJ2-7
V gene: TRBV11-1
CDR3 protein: ASSLMQGSYEQY